The 6 T cell receptor beta chains reported below all come from one sample, sequenced in a study of beta chain features in type 1 diabetes. Study-wide results and caveats: All four CD4+ subsets from Type 1 diabetes patients carried moderately but significantly shorter TCRB CDR3s.

These receptors are not linked to any known antigen. cDNA synthesis used the whole RNA isolate, giving expressed TCRB sequences. TCRdb's copy holds only in-frame clones and misses some; the assay was immunoSEQ multiplex PCR. Of 130,000 to 150,000 clones listed, about an eighth are singletons. What was sequenced was central memory CD4+ T cells from blood. The receptors derive from a man aged 18 to 29 with type 1 diabetes.

This clone was counted a few times. The V call is TRBV4-2, the J call TRBJ2-6; D tentatively reads TRBD1 or TRBD2 (6 bases each). Trimming left V 1 base short and J 5 bases short, with 12 bases between. The length of the CDR3 is 16 residues. Germline CDR1 and CDR2: LGHNA and YNFKEQ. The CDR3 DNA sequence: TGTGCCAGCAGCCAAGCGGGGGCCCTGTGGGCCAACGTCCTGACTTTC. This translates into CASSQAGALWANVLTF.

This clone was seen a handful of times. The V and J genes are TRBV7-7 and TRBJ2-7, with 9 bases identical to TRBD1. The CDR3 is 13 residues long. The V and J ends lost 5 bases and 5 bases, in that order; junction bases with no gene match: 4. Germline CDR1 SSHAT, CDR2 FNYEAQ (reference sequence). The CDR3 reads CASSIGTGNEQYF. As DNA, the CDR3 is TGTGCCAGCAGCATCGGGACAGGGAACGAGCAGTACTTC.

The CDR3 DNA is TGTGCCAGCTCACCACCAAGCGGGGCCCCAGATACGCAGTATTTT. As protein: CASSPPSGAPDTQYF. This rearrangement joins TRBV18 to TRBJ2-3; 7 bases are a match to TRBD2. Germline V gives CDR1 KGHSH, CDR2 LQKENI. The CDR3 contains 15 residues. The V gene end was trimmed by 0 bases and the J gene end by 4 bases; junction bases not matched to a gene: 4.

The chain employs TRBV28 and TRBJ1-2; tentatively, D is TRBD1 (6 bases). The CDR3 consists of 14 residues. Trimming shortened V by 2 bases and J by 6 bases, and 13 bases separated the two germline ends. Germline-derived CDR1 and CDR2 are MDHEN and SYDVKM. For the CDR3, the DNA is TGTGCCAGCAGTTTAGAAACAGGGACCCATGGCTACACCTTC. Its protein product is CASSLETGTHGYTF.

DNA of the CDR3: TGCGCCAGCAGCTTAGGACAGGAGGGCTATGGCTACACCTTC. This translates into CASSLGQEGYGYTF. This chain joins TRBV5-1 and TRBJ1-2; TRBD1 agrees at 7 bases. V gave up 2 bases and J gave up 4 bases; unmatched junction bases: 5. This CDR3 has 14 residues. In germline, CDR1 is SGHRS, CDR2 YFSETQ.

The sample holds a few counts of this clone. The chain joins TRBV27 to TRBJ1-5; TRBD1 matches at 11 bases. In germline, CDR1 is MNHEY, CDR2 SMNVEV (reference sequence). The ends lost 5 bases at V and 6 bases at J; junction bases unmatched: 6. This CDR3 contains 15 residues. The CDR3 bases are TGTGCCAGCAGTATAGGGACAGGGGGTGGTCAGCCCCAGCATTTT. Its translation: CASSIGTGGGQPQHF.